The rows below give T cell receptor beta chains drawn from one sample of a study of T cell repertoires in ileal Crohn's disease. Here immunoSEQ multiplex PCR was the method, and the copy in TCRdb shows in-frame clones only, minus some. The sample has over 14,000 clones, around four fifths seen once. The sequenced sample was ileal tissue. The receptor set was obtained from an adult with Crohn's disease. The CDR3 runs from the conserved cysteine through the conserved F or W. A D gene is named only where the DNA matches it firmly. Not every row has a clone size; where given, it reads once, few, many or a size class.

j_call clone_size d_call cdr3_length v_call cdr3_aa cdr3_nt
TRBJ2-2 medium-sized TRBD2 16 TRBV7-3 CASSLQGTSSTGELFF TGTGCCAGCAGCTTACAAGGGACTAGCAGCACCGGGGAGCTGTTTTTT
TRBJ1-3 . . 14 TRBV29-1 CSVEMGSVGNTIYF TGCAGCGTTGAAATGGGCTCGGTGGGAAACACCATATATTTT
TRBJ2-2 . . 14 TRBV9 CASSVLRDTGELFF TGTGCCAGCAGCGTACTGAGGGACACCGGGGAGCTGTTTTTT
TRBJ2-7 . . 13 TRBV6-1 CASSEGWQGIEYF TGTGCCAGCAGTGAAGGGTGGCAGGGGATTGAGTACTTC
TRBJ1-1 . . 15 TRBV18 CASSPPVGGRTEAFF TGTGCCAGCTCACCACCGGTCGGAGGGAGAACTGAAGCTTTCTTT
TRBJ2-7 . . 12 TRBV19 CASSSQGYEQYF TGTGCCAGTAGCTCCCAGGGGTACGAGCAGTACTTC
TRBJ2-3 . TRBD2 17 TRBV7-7 CASSQGLAGGSTDTQYF TGTGCTAGCAGCCAGGGACTAGCGGGGGGTAGCACAGATACGCAGTATTTT
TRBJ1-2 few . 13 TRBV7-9 CATRRNKRQGYTF TGTGCCACAAGACGAAACAAGAGGCAGGGCTACACCTTC
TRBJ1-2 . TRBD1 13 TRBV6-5 CASSYHDRGGYTF TGTGCCAGCAGTTACCATGACAGGGGTGGCTACACCTTC
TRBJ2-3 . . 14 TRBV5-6 CASSFLASTDTQYF TGTGCCAGCAGCTTTCTAGCGAGCACAGATACGCAGTATTTT
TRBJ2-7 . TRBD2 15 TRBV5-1 CASSFGTSGLYEQYF TGCGCCAGCAGCTTCGGGACTAGCGGACTCTACGAGCAGTACTTC
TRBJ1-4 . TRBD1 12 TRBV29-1 CDSTGRSEKLFF TGCGACTCGACAGGGCGGTCTGAAAAACTGTTTTTT
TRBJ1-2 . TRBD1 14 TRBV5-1 CASSPMTGLNGYTF TGCGCCAGCAGCCCGATGACAGGGTTAAATGGCTACACCTTC
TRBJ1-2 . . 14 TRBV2 CASSDQAHNYGYTF TGTGCCAGCAGTGACCAGGCCCATAACTATGGCTACACCTTC
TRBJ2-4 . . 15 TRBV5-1 CASSLGESAKNIQYF TGCGCCAGCAGCTTGGGAGAATCGGCCAAAAACATTCAGTACTTC
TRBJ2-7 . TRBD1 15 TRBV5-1 CASSLGGTGTNEQYF TGCGCCAGCAGCTTGGGTGGGACAGGGACCAACGAGCAGTACTTC
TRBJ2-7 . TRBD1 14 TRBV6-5 CASSRSGTDYEQYF TGTGCCAGCAGCCGCTCCGGGACAGACTACGAGCAGTACTTC
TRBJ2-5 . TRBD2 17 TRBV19 CASSKRLAGGPGETQYF TGTGCCAGTAGTAAAAGACTAGCGGGGGGCCCAGGAGAGACCCAGTACTTC
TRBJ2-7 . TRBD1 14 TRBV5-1 CASSLGQGRHEQYF TGCGCCAGCAGCCTGGGACAGGGGAGGCACGAGCAGTACTTC
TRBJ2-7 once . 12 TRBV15 CATSRDSYEQYF TGTGCCACCAGCAGAGATTCGTACGAGCAGTACTTC
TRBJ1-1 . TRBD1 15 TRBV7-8 CASSLGWTGNTEAFF TGTGCCAGCAGCTTAGGATGGACAGGGAACACTGAAGCTTTCTTT
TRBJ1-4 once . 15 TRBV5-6 CASSLRRGGNEKLFF TGTGCCAGCAGCTTGCGAAGGGGTGGGAATGAAAAACTGTTTTTT
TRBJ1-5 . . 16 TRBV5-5 CASSLLTGYGNQPQHF TGTGCCAGCAGCTTATTGACGGGGTATGGCAATCAGCCCCAGCATTTT
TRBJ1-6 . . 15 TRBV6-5 CASSTTGGRNSPLHF TGTGCCAGCAGTACGACCGGGGGTCGTAATTCACCCCTCCACTTT
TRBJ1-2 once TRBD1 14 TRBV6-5 CASSTGGTGDGYTF TGTGCCAGCAGCACTGGCGGGACAGGGGATGGCTACACCTTC
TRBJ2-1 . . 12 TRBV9 CASSPIENEQFF TGTGCCAGCAGCCCTATTGAGAATGAGCAGTTCTTC
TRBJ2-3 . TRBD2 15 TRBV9 CASSVTSGRPDTQYF TGTGCCAGCAGCGTAACTAGCGGGAGGCCGGATACGCAGTATTTT
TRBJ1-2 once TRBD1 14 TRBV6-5 CASRLAGTGNRYTF TGTGCCAGCAGGCTCGCCGGGACAGGGAATCGCTACACCTTC
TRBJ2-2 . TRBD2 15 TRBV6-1 CASSPLAGAPGELFF TGTGCCAGCAGTCCCTTAGCGGGGGCCCCCGGGGAGCTGTTTTTT
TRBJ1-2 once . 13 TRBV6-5 CASSFELIGGYTF TGTGCCAGCAGTTTCGAGCTAATCGGTGGCTACACCTTC
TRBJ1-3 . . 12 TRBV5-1 CASGTPGNTIYF TGCGCCAGCGGGACTCCAGGAAACACCATATATTTT
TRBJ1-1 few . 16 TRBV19 CASSMIWRLNMRVAFF TGTGCCAGTAGTATGATTTGGAGGCTAAATATGCGAGTAGCTTTCTTT
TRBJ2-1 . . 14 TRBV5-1 CASSTQGINNEQFF TGCGCCAGCAGCACGCAGGGCATAAACAATGAGCAGTTCTTC
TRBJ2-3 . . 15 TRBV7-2 CASSLQSPSTDTQYF TGTGCCAGCAGCTTACAGTCTCCTAGCACAGATACGCAGTATTTT
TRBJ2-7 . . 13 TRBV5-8 CASSTSRGTRENF TGTGCCAGCAGCACTTCCAGGGGAACGAGGGAGAACTTC
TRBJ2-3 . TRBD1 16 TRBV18 CASSPNGQGLADTQYF TGTGCCAGCTCACCAAACGGACAGGGCTTGGCAGATACGCAGTATTTT